The clone carrying this T cell receptor (beta chain) appeared a few times. Its antigen is not identified. Both iRepertoire HTBI primers and Arm-PCR of CDR3 regions were used to build the TCR beta libraries. Using its own MiXCR run on the multiplex PCR reads, TCRdb lists one record per CDR3 protein. The sample holds around 460,000 distinct CDR3 sequences, around a fifth seen once. Unmatched junction bases numbered 3, after V lost 3 bases and J lost 5 bases. The CDR3 totals 13 residues. Germline V gene sequence: CDR1 SQVTM, CDR2 ANQGSEA. Time point noted: persistent/refractory GD, antithyroid drugs over 5 years with positive TRAb. TCR sequences were obtained from RNA taken from PBMCs. Per American Thyroid Association guidelines, Graves' disease was diagnosed. This sample is part of a study of regulatory T cells in long-lasting Graves disease. Whole-study results and caveats: Persistent disease was characterized by preferential usage of TRBV28, TRBJ1-2 and TRBJ2-5. The analysis examined peripheral blood only and excluded thyroid tissue.

Material: peripheral blood mononuclear cells (PBMCs), obtained when the disease was refractory, from a patient treated with antithyroid drugs. The V call is TRBV29-1, the J call TRBJ2-5; TRBD1 matches at 10 bases. The receptor was derived from a female donor with Graves disease. CDR3 sequence reads: CSVETGGEETQYF. In DNA, the CDR3 is TGCAGCGTTGAGACAGGGGGCGAGGAGACCCAGTACTTC.